Listed below are T cell receptor beta chains from one sample, sequenced in a study of blood T cell repertoires in COVID-19. TCRdb's table, derived via immunoSEQ multiplex PCR, lists solely in-frame clones and lacks some. The table records 100,000 to 150,000 clones, about 80% of them present only once. The specimen was peripheral blood. The receptors were sampled from a woman aged 45-59 years with acute or convalescent COVID-19. The CDR3 runs from the conserved cysteine through the conserved F or W. The D gene is left open where the match is weak. The size field is filled for only some rows; it gives once, few, many or a size class.

J gene,clone size,V gene,D gene,CDR3 protein,CDR3 DNA
TRBJ2-5,NA,TRBV18,TRBD2,CASSPVSGGEGETQYF,TGTGCCAGCTCACCAGTTAGCGGGGGAGAGGGAGAGACCCAGTACTTC
TRBJ1-2,NA,TRBV7-9,TRBD1,CASSSETGGYGYTF,TGTGCCAGCAGCTCCGAGACAGGGGGCTACGGCTACACCTTC
TRBJ1-2,NA,TRBV7-9,NA,CASSIGSNRPGYTF,TGTGCCAGCAGCATCGGTAGTAATCGCCCGGGCTACACCTTC
TRBJ1-2,once,TRBV30,NA,CAWSRQRNYGYTF,TGTGCCTGGAGTCGACAGAGAAACTATGGCTACACCTTC
TRBJ1-1,NA,TRBV10-3,NA,CAISNEQGSSTEAFF,TGTGCCATCAGCAACGAACAGGGTAGTAGCACTGAAGCTTTCTTT
TRBJ2-7,NA,TRBV28,TRBD2,CASSPPGLEAYEQYF,TGTGCCAGCAGTCCACCGGGACTAGAGGCCTACGAGCAGTACTTC
TRBJ2-7,many,TRBV19,TRBD1,CASRDPGQGFFEQYF,TGTGCCAGTAGAGACCCGGGACAGGGCTTCTTCGAGCAGTACTTC
TRBJ2-1,once,TRBV7-3,TRBD1,CASSRDRASYNEQFF,TGTGCCAGCAGCAGGGACAGGGCCTCCTACAATGAGCAGTTCTTC
TRBJ2-7,few,TRBV5-1,NA,CASSFLPSNYEQYF,TGCGCCAGCAGCTTCTTGCCTAGTAACTACGAGCAGTACTTC
TRBJ1-5,NA,TRBV10-2,NA,CASSDLDWPQHF,TGCGCCAGCAGTGACCTCGACTGGCCCCAGCATTTT
TRBJ2-6,NA,TRBV30,TRBD1,CACPGGPGANVLTF,TGTGCCTGCCCAGGGGGCCCTGGGGCCAACGTCCTGACTTTC
TRBJ1-5,NA,TRBV2,NA,CASKEGVSNQPQHF,TGTGCCAGCAAGGAGGGCGTGAGCAATCAGCCCCAGCATTTT
TRBJ2-7,NA,TRBV6-5,NA,CASTKQGPVRYEQYF,TGTGCCAGCACTAAACAGGGTCCTGTGCGGTACGAGCAGTACTTC
TRBJ1-2,NA,TRBV5-4,NA,CASSLGQNYGYTF,TGTGCCAGCAGCCTAGGACAGAACTATGGCTACACCTTC
TRBJ1-6,NA,TRBV13,TRBD1,CASSLGQGYSPLHF,TGTGCCAGCAGCTTGGGACAGGGGTATTCACCCCTCCACTTT
TRBJ2-1,NA,TRBV21-1,NA,CASSTDSGRRYNEQFF,TGTGCCAGCAGCACCGATAGCGGGAGAAGATACAATGAGCAGTTCTTC
TRBJ1-1,NA,TRBV2,TRBD1,CASSVVTGVEAFF,TGTGCCAGCAGTGTGGTTACAGGGGTTGAAGCTTTCTTT
TRBJ2-2,NA,TRBV2,NA,CASSLQGPPGELFF,TGTGCCAGCAGCCTACAGGGCCCCCCCGGGGAGCTGTTTTTT
TRBJ2-1,NA,TRBV13,TRBD2,CASSSRLAGAISEQFF,TGTGCCAGCAGCTCCCGACTAGCGGGGGCTATCAGCGAGCAGTTCTTC
TRBJ2-7,NA,TRBV5-5,NA,CASSLAVSVTYEQYF,TGTGCCAGCAGCTTGGCAGTCAGTGTCACCTACGAGCAGTACTTC
TRBJ1-6,NA,TRBV2,TRBD1,CASRTGTGNSPLHF,TGTGCCAGCAGAACAGGGACAGGAAATTCACCCCTCCACTTT
TRBJ1-2,NA,TRBV18,TRBD1,CASSQDRGGYYGYTF,TGTGCCAGCTCGCAAGACAGGGGTGGATACTATGGCTACACCTTC
TRBJ1-6,NA,TRBV30,NA,CAWNWGVYNSPLHF,TGTGCCTGGAACTGGGGAGTTTATAATTCACCCCTCCACTTT
TRBJ1-5,NA,TRBV6-5,NA,CASNKGDQPQHF,TGTGCCAGCAATAAAGGGGATCAGCCCCAGCATTTT
TRBJ1-1,NA,TRBV27,NA,CASFFPGGAKIEAFF,TGTGCCAGCTTCTTCCCGGGGGGCGCAAAGATAGAAGCTTTCTTT
TRBJ1-1,NA,TRBV9,NA,CASRGGDTEAFF,TGTGCCAGCAGAGGGGGGGACACTGAAGCTTTCTTT
TRBJ2-5,NA,TRBV15,NA,CATSRDSSGQTQYF,TGTGCCACCAGCAGAGATAGTAGTGGGCAGACCCAGTACTTC
TRBJ2-7,NA,TRBV6-5,TRBD1,CASSIAGTGTYEQYF,TGTGCCAGCAGTATAGCCGGGACAGGAACCTACGAGCAGTACTTC
TRBJ1-4,NA,TRBV5-6,TRBD1,CASSPLGTGRTNEKLFF,TGTGCCAGCAGCCCCCTAGGGACAGGGCGCACTAATGAAAAACTGTTTTTT
TRBJ1-4,NA,TRBV28,TRBD1,CASSSPGQGWPKLFF,TGTGCCAGCAGTTCCCCGGGACAGGGTTGGCCAAAACTGTTTTTT
TRBJ2-1,NA,TRBV27,TRBD2,CASSSRGSGNNEQFF,TGTGCCAGCAGTTCAAGAGGTAGCGGGAACAATGAGCAGTTCTTC
TRBJ1-4,NA,TRBV28,NA,CASSSPAGGNEKLFF,TGTGCCAGCAGTTCCCCCGCCGGGGGGAATGAAAAACTGTTTTTT
TRBJ2-7,once,TRBV3-1/TRBV3-2,TRBD1,CASRLTGGKDEQYF,TGTGCCAGCAGACTTACAGGGGGCAAGGACGAGCAGTACTTC
TRBJ1-5,few,TRBV2,TRBD1,CASGETGDQPQHF,TGTGCCAGCGGGGAGACAGGGGATCAGCCCCAGCATTTT
TRBJ1-6,NA,TRBV30,NA,CAWTGANSPLHF,TGTGCCTGGACAGGGGCTAATTCACCCCTCCACTTT
TRBJ2-7,NA,TRBV2,NA,CASSPTGYEQYF,TGTGCCAGCAGTCCCACGGGGTACGAGCAGTACTTC
TRBJ2-2,once,TRBV21-1,NA,CASSTGGQGVTGELFF,TGTGCCAGCAGCACAGGAGGACAGGGCGTCACCGGGGAGCTGTTTTTT
TRBJ2-5,NA,TRBV4-2,NA,CASSDKDSQETQYF,TGTGCCAGCAGCGACAAGGACTCTCAAGAGACCCAGTACTTC
TRBJ2-7,NA,TRBV24-1,NA,CATSDPSGSHEQYF,TGTGCCACCAGTGACCCCAGCGGATCGCACGAGCAGTACTTC
TRBJ2-2,NA,TRBV19,TRBD2,CASRTSGSNTGELFF,TGTGCCAGTAGGACTAGCGGGTCGAACACCGGGGAGCTGTTTTTT
TRBJ2-3,NA,TRBV3-1/TRBV3-2,TRBD2,CASSLGGSTDTQYF,TGTGCCAGCAGCCTCGGCGGGAGCACGGATACGCAGTATTTT
TRBJ2-1,NA,TRBV6-4,NA,CASSVEVGNEQFF,TGTGCCAGCAGCGTCGAGGTGGGTAATGAGCAGTTCTTC
TRBJ2-7,NA,TRBV11-2,TRBD1,CASSPGQGFYEQYF,TGTGCCAGCAGCCCGGGACAGGGGTTCTACGAGCAGTACTTC
TRBJ2-5,NA,TRBV7-9,TRBD2,CASSLMGSAGGQETQYF,TGTGCCAGCAGCTTAATGGGGTCAGCGGGGGGACAAGAGACCCAGTACTTC
TRBJ1-2,once,TRBV12-3/TRBV12-4,NA,CASSFLRETGYTF,TGTGCCAGCAGTTTTTTGAGGGAGACGGGCTACACCTTC
TRBJ2-7,NA,TRBV15,NA,CATSRGAADTYEQYF,TGTGCCACCAGCAGAGGGGCGGCGGACACCTACGAGCAGTACTTC
TRBJ2-1,NA,TRBV27,NA,CASSPGLPGHEQFF,TGTGCCAGCAGTCCGGGACTCCCGGGACATGAGCAGTTCTTC
TRBJ2-3,NA,TRBV19,NA,CASSILAFSTDTQYF,TGTGCCAGTAGTATCTTAGCGTTTAGCACAGATACGCAGTATTTT
TRBJ2-2,NA,TRBV5-1,NA,CASSRGIQGTGELFF,TGCGCCAGCAGCAGAGGAATACAGGGCACCGGGGAGCTGTTTTTT
TRBJ2-7,NA,TRBV6-5,NA,CASSYSRTAPEQYF,TGTGCCAGCAGTTACTCGAGGACAGCCCCCGAGCAGTACTTC
TRBJ2-2,NA,TRBV30,NA,CAWTQGRAGELFF,TGTGCCTGGACCCAGGGGCGCGCCGGGGAGCTGTTTTTT
TRBJ1-4,once,TRBV9,NA,CASSARDGGEKLFF,TGTGCCAGCAGCGCCCGGGACGGGGGGGAAAAACTGTTTTTT
TRBJ1-4,NA,TRBV18,TRBD1,CASSPYRGNEKLFF,TGTGCCAGCTCACCATACAGGGGGAACGAAAAACTGTTTTTT
TRBJ1-1,NA,TRBV6-5,TRBD1,CASSPGGWRTEAFF,TGTGCCAGCAGTCCAGGGGGCTGGAGAACTGAAGCTTTCTTT
TRBJ1-5,NA,TRBV12-3/TRBV12-4,NA,CASSLGAVQPQHF,TGTGCCAGCAGCCTAGGGGCGGTCCAGCCCCAGCATTTT
TRBJ2-7,NA,TRBV5-1,TRBD2,CASSRTSGSYDEQYF,TGCGCCAGCAGCAGGACTAGCGGGAGCTACGACGAGCAGTACTTC
TRBJ1-2,NA,TRBV27,NA,CASSFPTGDGYTF,TGTGCCAGCAGTTTCCCGACAGGAGATGGCTACACCTTC
TRBJ2-2,NA,TRBV5-1,NA,CASSFRGANTGELFF,TGCGCCAGCAGCTTCCGGGGTGCAAACACCGGGGAGCTGTTTTTT
TRBJ2-3,few,TRBV28,TRBD1,CAATGTVLTQYF,TGTGCCGCTACTGGGACAGTCTTAACGCAGTATTTT
TRBJ1-1,NA,TRBV10-3,NA,CAISQNTEAFF,TGTGCCATCTCACAGAACACTGAAGCTTTCTTT